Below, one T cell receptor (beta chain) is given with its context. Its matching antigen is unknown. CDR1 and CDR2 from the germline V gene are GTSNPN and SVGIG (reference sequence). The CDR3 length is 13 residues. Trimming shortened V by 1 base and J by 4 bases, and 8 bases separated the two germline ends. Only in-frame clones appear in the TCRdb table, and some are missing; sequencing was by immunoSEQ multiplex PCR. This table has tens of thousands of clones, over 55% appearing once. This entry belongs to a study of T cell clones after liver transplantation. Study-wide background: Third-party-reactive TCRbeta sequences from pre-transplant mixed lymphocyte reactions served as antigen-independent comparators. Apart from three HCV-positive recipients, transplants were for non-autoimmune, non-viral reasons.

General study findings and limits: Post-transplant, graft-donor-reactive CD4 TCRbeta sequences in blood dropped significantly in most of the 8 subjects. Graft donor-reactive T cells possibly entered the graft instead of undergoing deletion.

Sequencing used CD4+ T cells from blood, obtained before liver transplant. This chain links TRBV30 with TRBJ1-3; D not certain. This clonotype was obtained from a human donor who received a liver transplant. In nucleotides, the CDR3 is TGTGCCTGGAGTGGCCGCCAGGGAAACACCATATATTTT. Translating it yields CAWSGRQGNTIYF.